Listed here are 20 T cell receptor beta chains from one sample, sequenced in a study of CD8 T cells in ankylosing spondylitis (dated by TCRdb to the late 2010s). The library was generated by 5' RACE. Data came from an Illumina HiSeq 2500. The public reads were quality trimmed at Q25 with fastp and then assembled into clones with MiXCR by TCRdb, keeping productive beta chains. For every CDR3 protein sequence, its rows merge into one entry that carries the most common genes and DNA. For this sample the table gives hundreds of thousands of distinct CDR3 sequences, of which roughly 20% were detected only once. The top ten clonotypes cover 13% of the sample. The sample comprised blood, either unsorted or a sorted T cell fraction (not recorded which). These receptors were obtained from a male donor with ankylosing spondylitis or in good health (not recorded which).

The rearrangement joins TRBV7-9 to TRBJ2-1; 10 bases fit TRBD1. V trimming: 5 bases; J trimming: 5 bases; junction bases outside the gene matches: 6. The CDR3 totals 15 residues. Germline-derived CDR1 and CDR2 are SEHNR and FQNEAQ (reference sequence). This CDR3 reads CASSPRTGGDNEQFF. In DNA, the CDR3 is TGTGCCAGCAGCCCTCGGACAGGGGGTGACAATGAGCAGTTCTTC.

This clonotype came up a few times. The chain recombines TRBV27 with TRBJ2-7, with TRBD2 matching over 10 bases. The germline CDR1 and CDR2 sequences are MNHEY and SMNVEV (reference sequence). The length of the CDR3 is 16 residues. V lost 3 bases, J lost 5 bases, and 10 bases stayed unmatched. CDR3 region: CASSFLLAGEFNEQYF. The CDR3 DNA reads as TGTGCCAGCAGTTTTCTGCTAGCGGGGGAATTCAACGAGCAGTACTTC.

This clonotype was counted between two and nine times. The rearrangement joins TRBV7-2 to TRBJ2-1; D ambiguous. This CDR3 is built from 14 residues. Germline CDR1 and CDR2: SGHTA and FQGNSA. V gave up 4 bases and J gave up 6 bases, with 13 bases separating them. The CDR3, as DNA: TGTGCCAGCAGCTACGGCGGCGCTCCCAATGAGCAGTTCTTC. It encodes CASSYGGAPNEQFF.

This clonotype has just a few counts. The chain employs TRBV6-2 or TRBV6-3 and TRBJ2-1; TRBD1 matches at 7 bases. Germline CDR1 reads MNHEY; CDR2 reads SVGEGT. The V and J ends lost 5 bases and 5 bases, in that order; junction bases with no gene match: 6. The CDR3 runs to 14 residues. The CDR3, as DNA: TGTGCCAGCAGTCGACAGGGCCTTCACAATGAGCAGTTCTTC. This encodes CASSRQGLHNEQFF.

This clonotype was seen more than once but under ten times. The chain's CDR3 is CASSSLGSGGYNEQFF. The CDR3 nucleotides read TGTGCCAGCAGCTCCTTAGGTAGCGGGGGTTACAATGAGCAGTTCTTC. V and J are TRBV11-2 and TRBJ2-1; TRBD2 aligns across 9 bases. V lost 4 bases, J lost 4 bases, and 8 bases stayed unmatched. The germline V gene has CDR1 SGHAT and CDR2 FQNNGV. The length of the CDR3 is 16 residues.

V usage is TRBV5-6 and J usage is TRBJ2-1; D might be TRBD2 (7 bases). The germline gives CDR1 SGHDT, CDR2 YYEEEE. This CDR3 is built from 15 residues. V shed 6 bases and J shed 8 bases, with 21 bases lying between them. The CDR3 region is CASTNPQGGVDEQFF. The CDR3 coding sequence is TGTGCCAGCACCAACCCACAGGGAGGGGTCGATGAGCAGTTCTTC.

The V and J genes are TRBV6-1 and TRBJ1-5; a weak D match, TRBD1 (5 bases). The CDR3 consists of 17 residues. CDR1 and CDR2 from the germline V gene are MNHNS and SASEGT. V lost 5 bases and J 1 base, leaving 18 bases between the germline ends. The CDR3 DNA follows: TGTGCCAGCAGTATCGGCAGGGAGGCTGGGAGCAATCAGCCCCAGCATTTT. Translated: CASSIGREAGSNQPQHF.

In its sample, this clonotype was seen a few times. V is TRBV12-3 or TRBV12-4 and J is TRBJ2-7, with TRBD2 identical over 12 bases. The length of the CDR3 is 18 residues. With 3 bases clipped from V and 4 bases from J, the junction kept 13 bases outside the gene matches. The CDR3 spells CASSFGLAGGLLSYEQYF. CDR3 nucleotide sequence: TGTGCCAGCAGTTTTGGGCTAGCGGGGGGGCTTTTGTCGTACGAGCAGTACTTC.

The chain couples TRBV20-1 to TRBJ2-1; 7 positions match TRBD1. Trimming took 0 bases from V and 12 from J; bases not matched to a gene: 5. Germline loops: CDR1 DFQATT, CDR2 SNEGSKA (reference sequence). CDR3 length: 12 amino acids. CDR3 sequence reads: CSAREQGFWQFF. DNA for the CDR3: TGCAGTGCTAGAGAACAGGGGTTTTGGCAGTTCTTC.

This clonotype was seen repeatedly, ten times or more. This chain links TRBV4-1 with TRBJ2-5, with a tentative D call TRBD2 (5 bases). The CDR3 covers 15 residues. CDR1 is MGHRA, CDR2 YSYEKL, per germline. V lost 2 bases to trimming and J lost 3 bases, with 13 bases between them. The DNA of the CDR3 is TGCGCCAGCAGCCAATCGGGGAACACTGAAGAGACCCAGTACTTC. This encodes CASSQSGNTEETQYF.

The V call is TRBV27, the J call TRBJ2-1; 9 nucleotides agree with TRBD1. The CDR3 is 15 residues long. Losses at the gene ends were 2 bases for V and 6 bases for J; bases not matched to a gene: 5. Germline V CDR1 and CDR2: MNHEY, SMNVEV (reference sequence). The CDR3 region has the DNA TGTGCCAGCAGTTTAGGTACAGGGGGCCGCAATGAGCAGTTCTTC. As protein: CASSLGTGGRNEQFF.

CDR3 nucleotides: TGTGCCACCAGTGATTTACGGGAACTAGCGGGGCCAGATACGCAGTATTTT. This encodes CATSDLRELAGPDTQYF. The rearrangement links TRBV24-1 to TRBJ2-3, with TRBD2 matching over 10 bases. Germline lookup yields CDR1 KGHDR and CDR2 SFDVKD. The CDR3 is made up of 17 amino acids. J gave up 4 bases and V 1 base, and 7 bases lay outside the gene matches.

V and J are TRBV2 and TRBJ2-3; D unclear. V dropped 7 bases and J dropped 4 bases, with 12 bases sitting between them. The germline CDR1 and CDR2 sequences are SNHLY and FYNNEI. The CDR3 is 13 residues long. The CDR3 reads CASIEVFPDTQYF. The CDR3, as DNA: TGTGCCAGCATAGAAGTTTTCCCAGATACGCAGTATTTT.

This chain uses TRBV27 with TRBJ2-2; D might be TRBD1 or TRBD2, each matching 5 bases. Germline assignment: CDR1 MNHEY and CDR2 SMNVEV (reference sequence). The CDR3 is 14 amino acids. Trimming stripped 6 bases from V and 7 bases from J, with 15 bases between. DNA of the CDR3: TGTGCCAGCAGCCGAAGCTTTGGGGGCGGGGAGCTGTTTTTT. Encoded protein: CASSRSFGGGELFF.

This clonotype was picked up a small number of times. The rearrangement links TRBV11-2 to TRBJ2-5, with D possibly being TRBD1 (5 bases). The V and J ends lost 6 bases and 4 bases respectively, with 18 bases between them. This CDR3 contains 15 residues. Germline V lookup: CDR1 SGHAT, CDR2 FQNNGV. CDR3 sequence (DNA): TGTGCCAGCAGTTTCATGCTAGGGGAACGAGAGACCCAGTACTTC. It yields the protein CASSFMLGERETQYF.

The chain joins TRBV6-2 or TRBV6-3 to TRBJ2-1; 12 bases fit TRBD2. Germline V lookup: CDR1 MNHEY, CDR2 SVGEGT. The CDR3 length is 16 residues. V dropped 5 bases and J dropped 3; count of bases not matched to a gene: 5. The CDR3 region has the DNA TGTGCCAGCAGTCTCGGACTAGCGGGGCGCTACAATGAGCAGTTCTTC. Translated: CASSLGLAGRYNEQFF.

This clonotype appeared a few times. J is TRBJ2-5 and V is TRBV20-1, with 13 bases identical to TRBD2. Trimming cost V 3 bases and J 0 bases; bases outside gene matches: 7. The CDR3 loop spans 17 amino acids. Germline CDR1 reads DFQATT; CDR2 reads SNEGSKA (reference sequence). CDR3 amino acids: CSASGTSGTRYQETQYF. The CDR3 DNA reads TGCAGTGCTAGCGGGACTAGCGGGACCCGGTACCAAGAGACCCAGTACTTC.

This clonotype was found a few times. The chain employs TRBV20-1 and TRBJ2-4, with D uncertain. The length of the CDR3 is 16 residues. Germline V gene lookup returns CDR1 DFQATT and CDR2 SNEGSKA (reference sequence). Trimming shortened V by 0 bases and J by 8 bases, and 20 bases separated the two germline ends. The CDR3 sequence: CSARDMESVRPDIQYF. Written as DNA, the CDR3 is TGCAGTGCTAGAGATATGGAAAGCGTGCGGCCAGACATTCAGTACTTC.

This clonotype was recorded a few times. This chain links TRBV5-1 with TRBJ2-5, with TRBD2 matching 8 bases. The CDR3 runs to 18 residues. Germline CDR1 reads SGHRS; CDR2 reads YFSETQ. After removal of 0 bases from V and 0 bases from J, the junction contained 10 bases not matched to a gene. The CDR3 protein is CASSLALGGGTNQETQYF. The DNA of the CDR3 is TGCGCCAGCAGCTTGGCTCTGGGCGGGGGGACCAACCAAGAGACCCAGTACTTC.

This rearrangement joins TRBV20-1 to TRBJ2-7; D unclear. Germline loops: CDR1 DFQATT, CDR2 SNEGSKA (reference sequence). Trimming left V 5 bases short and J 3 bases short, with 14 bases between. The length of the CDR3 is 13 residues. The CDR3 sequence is CSAPLELVYEQYF. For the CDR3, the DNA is TGCAGTGCTCCCCTGGAGCTGGTCTACGAGCAGTACTTC.